This T cell receptor beta chain was obtained from a study of blood T cell repertoires in COVID-19. Background on the study: Sites across the United States, Italy and Spain contributed samples from acute and convalescent COVID-19. The analysed material was cDNA or gDNA that came from T cells, B-cell-depleted T cells, or PBMCs.

As processed by the authors: It was from reference gene primer amplification that nucleated cell counts were estimated. Libraries were prepared by immunoSEQ multiplex PCR; TCRdb keeps only in-frame clonotypes and omits some of them. That table furnishes V, J and clone size, whereas the DNA furnished D and trimming. The repertoire includes 84,000 or so clones, around 85% of them detected once, and over 5% sits in the top ten. The clonotype was recovered from a man aged 55 to 70 with acute or convalescent COVID-19. Material: peripheral blood.

The CDR3 bases are TGTGCCAGCAGTTACAATGCGGGACAGATAAGCAATCAGCCCCAGCATTTT. Its translation is CASSYNAGQISNQPQHF. The gene calls are TRBV6-2 or TRBV6-3 and TRBJ1-5; 7 nucleotides align to TRBD1. CDR1 MNHEY and CDR2 SVGEGT come from the germline V gene. V shed 2 bases and J 1 base; nucleotides not matched to a gene: 8. The CDR3 contains 17 residues.